The 32 T cell receptor beta chains presented below share a single source sample, sequenced in a study of blood T cell repertoires in COVID-19. Clones were read by immunoSEQ multiplex PCR, and TCRdb kept only the in-frame ones, dropping some. This table has approximately 140,000 clones, approximately 86% appearing once. What was sequenced was peripheral blood. Source of these receptors: a woman in her sixties or seventies with acute or convalescent COVID-19.

The CDR3 loop is CATRGTYEQYF. Written as DNA, the CDR3 is TGTGCCACCCGGGGGACCTACGAGCAGTACTTC. The rearrangement links TRBV28 to TRBJ2-7, with a weak D call TRBD2 (6 bases). V lost 10 bases and J 2 bases, leaving 9 bases between the germline ends. The CDR3 contains 11 residues. The germline gives CDR1 MDHEN, CDR2 SYDVKM.

V and J are TRBV3-1 (or the pseudogene TRBV3-2) and TRBJ2-2; 14 nucleotides align to TRBD2. V shed 4 bases, J shed 6 bases, and the junction held 10 bases outside the gene matches. The germline CDR1 and CDR2 sequences are LGHDT and YNNKEL (reference sequence). CDR3 length: 18 amino acids. In nucleotides, the CDR3 is TGTGCCAGCAGCCTACGAGGACTAGCGGGGGGAACCTCCGGGGAGCTGTTTTTT. It specifies CASSLRGLAGGTSGELFF.

The chain is built from TRBV28 and TRBJ2-7, with 10 bases that match TRBD2. There are 16 residues in the CDR3. Per the germline V gene, CDR1 is MDHEN and CDR2 is SYDVKM. V shed 3 bases and J 1 base; nucleotides not matched to a gene: 6. Here the CDR3 DNA reads TGTGCCAGCAGTTTTCCCCTAGCGGGGGTTTCCTACGAGCAGTACTTC. Translated, it gives CASSFPLAGVSYEQYF.

This chain joins TRBV29-1 and TRBJ1-5, with unresolved D. This CDR3 is 12 amino acids long. Germline V lookup: CDR1 SQVTM, CDR2 ANQGSEA. V lost 4 bases and J lost 7, with 11 bases in between. The chain's CDR3 is CSVGSAGQPQHF. The CDR3 nucleotides are TGCAGCGTTGGGTCCGCGGGCCAGCCCCAGCATTTT.

The V gene is TRBV9, the J gene TRBJ1-2, with 8 bases lining up with TRBD1. Trimming cost V 3 bases and J 8 bases; bases outside gene matches: 6. Germline V gene sequence: CDR1 SGDLS, CDR2 YYNGEE. This CDR3 comprises 13 residues. The CDR3 DNA sequence: TGTGCCAGCAGCGACGGACAGGGCCGGGGCTACACCTTC. This encodes CASSDGQGRGYTF.

The V call is TRBV18, the J call TRBJ1-5; D is ambiguous. CDR3 length: 14 amino acids. Germline-derived CDR1 and CDR2 are KGHSH and LQKENI. V was clipped by 6 bases and J by 0 bases, with 9 bases between them. The CDR3 region is CASSDINSNQPQHF. The CDR3 DNA sequence: TGTGCCAGCTCTGACATAAATAGCAATCAGCCCCAGCATTTT.

This sequence joins TRBV7-6 and TRBJ1-1; the D gene is possibly TRBD1 (5 bases). Germline assignment: CDR1 SGHVS and CDR2 FNYEAQ. CDR3 length: 16 residues. V was trimmed by 5 bases and J by 5 bases, leaving 21 bases between them. CDR3 in DNA: TGTGCCAGCAGCCCCGATCCGAAGGGGCGCCGGACTGAAGCTTTCTTT. It encodes CASSPDPKGRRTEAFF.

The genes are TRBV27 and TRBJ2-1; 10 bases agree with TRBD2. Trimming cost V 3 bases and J 4 bases; bases outside gene matches: 3. The CDR3 consists of 15 residues. The V gene's germline CDR1 is MNHEY and CDR2 SMNVEV (reference sequence). CDR3 nucleotides: TGTGCCAGCAGTTTCGAAGCGGGGGGGTACAATGAGCAGTTCTTC. Protein: CASSFEAGGYNEQFF.

In this sample, this clone turned up many times. The chain combines TRBV5-4 with TRBJ2-2; 7 nucleotides align to TRBD2. The CDR3 is made up of 15 amino acids. V lost 4 bases and J lost 3; bases outside the gene matches: 6. CDR1 and CDR2 from the germline V gene are SGHNT and YYREEE (reference sequence). CDR3 amino acids: CASSPGGLYTGELFF. The CDR3 DNA reads TGTGCCAGCAGCCCGGGGGGACTTTACACCGGGGAGCTGTTTTTT.

This clone was counted a single time. The V gene is TRBV5-8, the J gene TRBJ2-7, with 12 positions matching TRBD1. There are 15 residues in the CDR3. Germline CDR1 and CDR2: SGHTS and YDEGEE. J gave up 7 bases and V 1 base, and 6 bases lay outside the gene matches. Here the CDR3 DNA reads TGTGCCAGCAGCTTGACGGGACAGGGGGCGTGGGAGCAGTACTTC. Amino acid sequence: CASSLTGQGAWEQYF.

V usage is TRBV28 and J usage is TRBJ2-1, with D possibly being TRBD2 (5 bases). CDR3 length: 17 amino acids. Trimming removed 5 bases at V and 3 bases at J, with 20 bases between. In germline, CDR1 is MDHEN, CDR2 SYDVKM. CDR3 protein: CASSQVMGKTNYNEQFF. The CDR3 nucleotides are TGTGCCAGCAGTCAGGTGATGGGGAAGACTAACTACAATGAGCAGTTCTTC.

The chain's CDR3 is CASSTGPRANYGYTF. CDR3 coding DNA: TGTGCCAGTAGTACAGGGCCACGAGCTAACTATGGCTACACCTTC. The chain couples TRBV19 to TRBJ1-2; possibly TRBD1 for D (5 bases). This CDR3 region has 15 residues. Trimming left V 4 bases short and J 0 bases short, with 12 bases between. The germline V gene has CDR1 LNHDA and CDR2 SQIVND (reference sequence). Complete variable domain (other parts from reference TRBV19 and TRBJ1-2): DGGITQSPKYLFRKEGQNVTLSCEQNLNHDAMYWYRQDPGQGLRLIYYSQIVNDFQKGDIAEGYSVSREKKESFPLTVTSAQKNPTAFYLCASSTGPRANYGYTFGSGTRLTVV.

The V call is TRBV18, the J call TRBJ2-1; 8 bases are a match to TRBD1. Trimming removed 0 bases from V and 10 bases from J; junction bases left unmatched: 11. The CDR3 consists of 16 residues. From germline, CDR1 is KGHSH and CDR2 LQKENI. CDR3 DNA: TGTGCCAGCTCACCACCGGACAGGGCGTCACTCAAGGAGCAGTTCTTC. Translation gives CASSPPDRASLKEQFF.

The rearrangement joins TRBV6-6 to TRBJ1-4; 8 nucleotides align to TRBD1. CDR3 length: 13 residues. Looked up from germline, CDR1 is MNHNY and CDR2 is SVGAGI (reference sequence). The V segment lost 11 bases and the J segment 3 bases; nucleotides outside the gene matches: 5. CDR3 amino acids: CAGRTGPNEKLFF. CDR3 sequence (DNA): TGTGCCGGGAGGACAGGGCCTAATGAAAAACTGTTTTTT.

The chain combines TRBV12-3 or TRBV12-4 with TRBJ1-2, with D perhaps TRBD1 (5 bases). Trimming took 4 bases from V and 8 from J, leaving 14 bases between them. The CDR3 spans 13 residues. The CDR3 bases are TGTGCCAGCAGTTCCGCAGGGCGTCGCGGCTACACCTTC. Its translation: CASSSAGRRGYTF.

This clone was seen a single time. The rearrangement uses TRBV5-5 and TRBJ2-7; possibly TRBD2 for D (6 bases). Trimming shortened V by 2 bases and J by 0 bases, and 18 bases separated the two germline ends. CDR3 length equals 17 residues. CDR1 is SGHKS and CDR2 is YYEKEE in the germline V gene (reference sequence). The CDR3 nucleotides read TGTGCCAGCAGCTTTCCGACCGGGACTGAGACCTCCTACGAGCAGTACTTC. Its translation: CASSFPTGTETSYEQYF.

The V gene is TRBV20-1, the J gene TRBJ2-1; 7 nucleotides align to TRBD1. V dropped 3 bases and J dropped 3; count of bases not matched to a gene: 5. The CDR3 spans 14 residues. In germline, CDR1 is DFQATT, CDR2 SNEGSKA (reference sequence). The chain's CDR3 is CSASSQGDYNEQFF. The CDR3 nucleotides read TGCAGTGCTAGTTCCCAGGGGGACTACAATGAGCAGTTCTTC.

V and J are TRBV6-5 and TRBJ2-3; the D gene is possibly TRBD2 (5 bases). Germline CDR1 and CDR2: MNHEY and SVGAGI. Trimming shortened V by 7 bases and J by 3 bases, and 8 bases separated the two germline ends. CDR3 length equals 12 residues. CDR3 in DNA: TGTGCCAGCACAGAGGGAACAGATACGCAGTATTTT. Residues: CASTEGTDTQYF.

This clone was detected only once. This sample includes further DNA sequences coding for the same CDR3. The V and J genes are TRBV7-9 and TRBJ2-7, with a tentative D call TRBD2 (5 bases). Trimming took off 1 base at V and 4 bases at J, with 8 bases between the two ends. There are 13 residues in the CDR3. Germline V gene lookup returns CDR1 SEHNR and CDR2 FQNEAQ (reference sequence). CDR3 region: CASSLGRDYEQYF. CDR3 DNA: TGTGCCAGCAGCTTAGGACGGGATTACGAGCAGTACTTC.

This chain links TRBV4-2 with TRBJ2-3; 8 positions match TRBD2. Per germline, CDR1 LGHNA and CDR2 YNFKEQ. The junction had 6 bases not matched to a gene; V was cut back by 4 bases and J by 6 bases. This CDR3 has 14 residues. CDR3 coding DNA: TGTGCCAGCAGCCGCGGGACTAGTGGGGATACGCAGTATTTT. Translation gives CASSRGTSGDTQYF.

This CDR3 is CASSLGILVNQPQHF. CDR3 DNA: TGTGCCAGCAGTCTCGGGATACTTGTCAATCAGCCCCAGCATTTT. The chain couples TRBV3-1 (or the pseudogene TRBV3-2) to TRBJ1-5, with unresolved D. CDR3 length equals 15 residues. Germline CDR1 is LGHDT and CDR2 is YNNKEL (reference sequence). V was trimmed by 6 bases and J by 3 bases, leaving 15 bases between them.

Comments on this clone: Germline is not matched at one junction end, which may reflect a read error. This sequence joins TRBV7-7 and TRBJ2-2; 10 bases match TRBD1. This CDR3 region has 14 residues. In germline, CDR1 is SSHAT, CDR2 FNYEAQ (reference sequence). The CDR3 protein is CASSWDRGGGELFF. The CDR3 DNA is TGTGCTAGCAGCTGGGACAGGGGAGGCGGGGAGCTGTTTTTT.

The CDR3 is CASSLLRDRGDEQYF. The CDR3 nucleotides are TGTGCCAGCAGCCTGCTCCGGGACAGGGGGGACGAGCAGTACTTC. The rearrangement joins TRBV5-6 to TRBJ2-7; 11 bases match TRBD1. Germline values: CDR1 SGHDT, CDR2 YYEEEE. The V gene end was trimmed by 4 bases and the J gene end by 5 bases; junction bases not matched to a gene: 8. The CDR3 extends over 15 amino acids. Complete variable domain (other parts from reference TRBV5-6 and TRBJ2-7): DAGVTQSPTHLIKTRGQQVTLRCSPKSGHDTVSWYQQALGQGPQFIFQYYEEEERQRGNFPDRFSGHQFPNYSSELNVNALLLGDSALYLCASSLLRDRGDEQYFGPGTRLTVT.

The rearrangement links TRBV7-9 to TRBJ1-1; D remains ambiguous. Germline-derived CDR1 and CDR2 are SEHNR and FQNEAQ (reference sequence). The CDR3 covers 11 residues. Trimming took off 5 bases at V and 8 bases at J, with 9 bases between the two ends. The CDR3 region has the DNA TGTGCCAGCAGCCGTGGACTCGAAGCTTTCTTT. Residues: CASSRGLEAFF.

This chain connects TRBV11-3 to TRBJ2-5; 10 bases align to TRBD2. Germline CDR1 and CDR2: SGHNT and YENEEA. This CDR3 has 15 residues. The J segment lost 5 bases and the V segment lost 1 base, leaving 4 bases of the junction unmatched. This CDR3 is CASSLGTSGEETQYF. The DNA of the CDR3 is TGTGCCAGCAGCTTAGGAACTAGCGGGGAGGAGACCCAGTACTTC.

The V call is TRBV6-5, the J call TRBJ1-5; 7 bases map to TRBD1. J gave up 7 bases and V 5 bases, and 5 bases lay outside the gene matches. The germline CDR1 and CDR2 sequences are MNHEY and SVGAGI. The CDR3 has 13 amino acids. The CDR3 nucleotides are TGTGCCAGCAGTCCAGGGGGACGGCAGCCCCAGCATTTT. It yields the protein CASSPGGRQPQHF.

CDR3 sequence: CASSQEGQAFWNYGYTF. The CDR3 region has the DNA TGTGCCAGCAGCCAAGAGGGACAGGCCTTTTGGAACTATGGCTACACCTTC. The chain combines TRBV3-1 (or the pseudogene TRBV3-2) with TRBJ1-2; 8 bases align to TRBD1. Germline loops: CDR1 LGHDT, CDR2 YNNKEL (reference sequence). CDR3 length equals 17 residues. V trimming: 0 bases; J trimming: 2 bases; junction bases outside the gene matches: 8.

The J gene is TRBJ2-7, the V gene TRBV5-1, with D unclear. The V and J ends lost 2 bases and 4 bases respectively, with 10 bases between them. This CDR3 spans 13 amino acids. Germline CDR1 reads SGHRS; CDR2 reads YFSETQ. The CDR3: CASSFPGTYEQYF. CDR3 in DNA: TGCGCCAGCAGCTTTCCAGGAACATACGAGCAGTACTTC.

The chain carries TRBV7-9 and TRBJ1-2; D possibly corresponds to TRBD1 (6 bases). The V end was cut by 1 base, the J end by 6 bases, with 18 bases between. This CDR3 is 16 amino acids long. The germline CDR1 and CDR2 sequences are SEHNR and FQNEAQ (reference sequence). CDR3 sequence reads: CASSLVQGQPLDGYTF. As DNA, the CDR3 is TGTGCCAGCAGCTTAGTACAGGGTCAACCCTTGGATGGCTACACCTTC.

This chain joins TRBV27 and TRBJ2-5; maybe TRBD2 (6 bases). Germline V gene data show CDR1 as MNHEY and CDR2 as SMNVEV (reference sequence). The CDR3 runs to 14 residues. Between the trimmed V and J ends, which lost 6 bases and 5 bases, there was a span of 16 bases. In DNA, the CDR3 is TGTGCCAGCAGCCGCTTGCGGGATTCCGAGACCCAGTACTTC. This codes for CASSRLRDSETQYF.

This chain uses TRBV7-8 with TRBJ1-1; D gene unclear. The CDR3 extends over 15 amino acids. Germline lookup yields CDR1 SGHVS and CDR2 FQNEAQ. Trimming pared 11 bases from V and 7 bases from J, leaving 26 bases between. The CDR3 sequence: CALSLDGVVPVEAFF. CDR3 nucleotide sequence: TGTGCCCTCAGCTTAGATGGTGTGGTGCCAGTTGAAGCTTTCTTT.

V is TRBV27 and J is TRBJ2-7; D is uncertain. This CDR3 is built from 13 residues. Per germline, CDR1 MNHEY and CDR2 SMNVEV (reference sequence). V dropped 7 bases and J dropped 0 bases, with 10 bases sitting between them. CDR3 DNA: TGTGCCAGCAAAGGTCAGGCCTCCTACGAGCAGTACTTC. Translated, it gives CASKGQASYEQYF.